This TCR beta chain was captured by sequencing in a study of cytomegalovirus exposure and HLA in healthy donors. PCR used 60 Vbeta primers and 13 Jbeta primers. This table comes from immunoSEQ multiplex PCR, and its TCRdb copy is limited to in-frame clones, with some not included. The sample holds 140,000 or so clones, around 65% seen once. Trimming took 0 bases from V and 1 from J; bases not matched to a gene: 2. There are 15 residues in the CDR3. The germline V gene has CDR1 SGHRS and CDR2 YFSETQ. The table lists this clone with a count of one. Antigen specificity is unknown. Study-level findings and limits: In a later analysis, several top co-occurrence clusters appeared linked to parvovirus B19, influenza, CMV and Epstein-Barr virus.

The receptor was isolated from a woman in her sixties or seventies in good health and CMV-seronegative. Sequencing used PBMCs. The V call is TRBV5-1, the J call TRBJ1-1; 8 bases are shared with TRBD1. CDR3 in amino acids: CASSLDTGGNTEAFF. CDR3 nucleotides: TGCGCCAGCAGCTTGGATACAGGGGGGAACACTGAAGCTTTCTTT.